A selection of T cell receptor beta chains follows, all from one sample in a study of cytomegalovirus exposure and HLA in healthy donors. The method was immunoSEQ multiplex PCR; TCRdb's version includes in-frame clones alone and lacks a portion of them. The sample carries under 150,000 clones, 60% to 85% recorded once. Input material: PBMCs. These TCRs come from a man between 18 and 35 years old in good health and CMV-seronegative. Both conserved end residues are part of each CDR3. Each record gives: CDR3 protein, CDR3 DNA, CDR3 length, V gene, D gene, J gene, clone size. D genes are given only for firm matches. Only some rows state a clone size, as once, few, many or a class for expanded clones.

CASSQVAGGNEQFF	TGTGCCAGCAGCCAAGTAGCGGGAGGAAATGAGCAGTTCTTC	14	TRBV4-2	TRBD2	TRBJ2-1	.
CASSGGQRKRNEAFF	TGCGCCAGCAGCGGGGGACAGAGAAAACGCAATGAAGCTTTCTTT	15	TRBV5-1	TRBD1	TRBJ1-1	.
CASSGGGGRVNYEQFF	TGTGCCAGTAGTGGTGGGGGCGGGAGGGTTAATTATGAGCAGTTCTTC	16	TRBV19	TRBD2	TRBJ2-1	.
CASSLEQAREAAQHF	TGTGCCAGCAGCTTAGAACAGGCCCGGGAGGCTGCCCAGCATTTT	15	TRBV7-8	.	TRBJ1-5	.
CASSIGLTTNEKLFF	TGTGCCAGTAGTATAGGCCTAACAACTAATGAAAAACTGTTTTTT	15	TRBV19	.	TRBJ1-4	.
CASSDGELEYNEQFF	TGTGCCAGCAGTGACGGAGAACTAGAATACAATGAGCAGTTCTTC	15	TRBV6-4	.	TRBJ2-1	.
CASSSAGTGVNEQYF	TGTGCCAGCAGCTCAGCCGGGACAGGGGTGAACGAGCAGTACTTC	15	TRBV7-2	TRBD1	TRBJ2-7	.
CASSFSGQGVYQPQHF	TGTGCCAGCAGTTTCTCGGGACAGGGAGTCTATCAGCCCCAGCATTTT	16	TRBV5-6	TRBD1	TRBJ1-5	.
CASSVLPEGQGSYNEQFF	TGTGCCAGCAGCGTACTGCCTGAGGGACAGGGTTCCTACAATGAGCAGTTCTTC	18	TRBV7-8	TRBD1	TRBJ2-1	.
CASSLVPINTEAFF	TGTGCCAGCAGCTTAGTCCCCATTAACACTGAAGCTTTCTTT	14	TRBV11-2	.	TRBJ1-1	.
CASSETIGERQYF	TGTGCCAGCAGTGAGACTATAGGCGAGCGGCAGTACTTC	13	TRBV6-4	.	TRBJ2-7	.
CSAMTGGMGEKLFF	TGCAGCGCTATGACAGGGGGAATGGGTGAAAAACTGTTTTTT	14	TRBV29-1	TRBD1	TRBJ1-4	.
CASTPGQTYNQPQHF	TGTGCCAGCACCCCTGGACAGACCTACAATCAGCCCCAGCATTTT	15	TRBV7-8	.	TRBJ1-5	.
CASSFAGAGVLAKNIQYF	TGCGCCAGCAGCTTTGCGGGGGCAGGGGTGCTAGCCAAAAACATTCAGTACTTC	18	TRBV5-1	.	TRBJ2-4	.
CASSLGSKRRETQYF	TGTGCCAGCAGCTTGGGATCCAAAAGGAGGGAGACCCAGTACTTC	15	TRBV5-6	.	TRBJ2-5	.
CASSVIYNEQFF	TGTGCCAGCAGTGTAATCTACAATGAGCAGTTCTTC	12	TRBV2	.	TRBJ2-1	.
CAITSADTQYF	TGTGCCATCACTAGCGCAGATACGCAGTATTTT	11	TRBV10-3	.	TRBJ2-3	.
CAISMGLAGGEKYF	TGTGCCATCAGCATGGGACTAGCGGGGGGAGAAAAGTACTTC	14	TRBV10-3	TRBD2	TRBJ2-7	.
CASSSPRQGEKETQYF	TGTGCCAGCAGTTCCCCGAGACAGGGGGAAAAAGAGACCCAGTACTTC	16	TRBV6-5	TRBD1	TRBJ2-5	.
CASSISPRRAKNIQYF	TGTGCCAGTAGTATTAGTCCGCGGAGGGCCAAAAACATTCAGTACTTC	16	TRBV19	.	TRBJ2-4	.
CASSNNQGVQPQHF	TGTGCCAGCAGCAACAATCAAGGGGTGCAGCCCCAGCATTTT	14	TRBV6-1	.	TRBJ1-5	few
CASSAGTGGHETQYF	TGCGCCAGCAGCGCCGGGACAGGGGGACATGAGACCCAGTACTTC	15	TRBV5-1	TRBD1	TRBJ2-5	.
CASREHASTDTQYF	TGCGCCAGCAGAGAGCATGCTAGCACAGATACGCAGTATTTT	14	TRBV5-1	.	TRBJ2-3	.
CASSQGTGAGETQYF	TGTGCCAGCAGCCAGGGGACAGGGGCGGGAGAGACCCAGTACTTC	15	TRBV9	TRBD1	TRBJ2-5	.
CASSSMGEGMDEQFF	TGTGCCAGCAGTTCCATGGGAGAAGGCATGGATGAGCAGTTCTTC	15	TRBV28	.	TRBJ2-1	.
CAWDVTGSKNIQYF	TGTGCCTGGGATGTTACAGGGTCCAAAAACATTCAGTACTTC	14	TRBV30	.	TRBJ2-4	.
CASSSQAGTEAFF	TGTGCCAGCAGCTCGCAGGCGGGCACTGAAGCTTTCTTT	13	TRBV7-8	.	TRBJ1-1	few
CASSVEYGTSVLVGAHRNYEQYF	TGTGCCAGCAGCGTAGAATACGGGACTAGCGTACTAGTAGGGGCCCATAGGAACTACGAGCAGTACTTC	23	TRBV9	TRBD2	TRBJ2-7	.
CASNKAGTSGYNEQFF	TGTGCCAGCAATAAAGCCGGGACTAGCGGTTACAATGAGCAGTTCTTC	16	TRBV25-1	TRBD2	TRBJ2-1	.
CASSYRDRGFSYEQYF	TGTGCCAGCAGCTACCGGGACAGGGGGTTTTCCTACGAGCAGTACTTC	16	TRBV5-6	TRBD1	TRBJ2-7	.
CAWSSLEKLFF	TGTGCCTGGAGTTCCCTGGAAAAACTGTTTTTT	11	TRBV30	.	TRBJ1-4	few
CASSSGTGPEKLFF	TGTGCCAGCAGCTCCGGGACAGGGCCTGAAAAACTGTTTTTT	14	TRBV7-9	TRBD1	TRBJ1-4	.
CASLTTPGSVGYTF	TGTGCCAGCCTAACCACACCAGGATCGGTTGGCTACACCTTC	14	TRBV6-1	.	TRBJ1-2	.
CASSLHRGMTEAFF	TGTGCCAGCAGTTTACATCGAGGGATGACTGAAGCTTTCTTT	14	TRBV6-5	.	TRBJ1-1	few
CASSIEGQRNQPQHF	TGTGCCAGTAGTATAGAGGGACAGAGAAATCAGCCCCAGCATTTT	15	TRBV19	TRBD1	TRBJ1-5	.
CASSQALPDFSGRAHGELFF	TGTGCCAGCAGCCAAGCTCTACCAGACTTTAGCGGGAGGGCCCACGGGGAGCTGTTTTTT	20	TRBV4-2	TRBD2	TRBJ2-2	.
CASQGWGLAENEQFF	TGTGCCTCCCAAGGGTGGGGGCTAGCGGAAAATGAGCAGTTCTTC	15	TRBV27	.	TRBJ2-1	.
CASSAHQGPEAFF	TGTGCCAGCAGCGCGCACCAGGGCCCTGAAGCTTTCTTT	13	TRBV28	.	TRBJ1-1	once
CASSDSEETQYF	TGCGCCAGCAGTGACAGCGAAGAGACCCAGTACTTC	12	TRBV10-2	.	TRBJ2-5	.
CASSFTYEQYF	TGTGCCAGCAGCTTTACCTACGAGCAGTACTTC	11	TRBV7-9	.	TRBJ2-7	.
CASTAKPRRNTIYF	TGTGCCAGCACCGCCAAGCCTCGTCGAAACACCATATATTTT	14	TRBV6-1	.	TRBJ1-3	.
CASNRGRLTEAFF	TGTGCCAGTAACAGGGGGCGACTCACTGAAGCTTTCTTT	13	TRBV19	TRBD1	TRBJ1-1	.
CASSSRRGINTGELFF	TGTGCCAGCAGTTCCCGTAGGGGGATCAACACCGGGGAGCTGTTTTTT	16	TRBV7-3	.	TRBJ2-2	few
CASRYQGPGNTIYF	TGTGCCAGCCGATACCAGGGCCCTGGAAACACCATATATTTT	14	TRBV6-5	.	TRBJ1-3	few
CASRLEWRSPCGEQFF	TGTGCAAGTCGCTTAGAGTGGCGGTCCCCCTGCGGTGAGCAGTTCTTC	16	TRBV12-2	.	TRBJ2-1	.
CASRTSGSLSYEQYF	TGTGCCAGCCGGACTAGCGGGTCCCTCTCCTACGAGCAGTACTTC	15	TRBV2	TRBD2	TRBJ2-7	.
CASHMRGLVRYNEQFF	TGTGCCAGCCATATGCGGGGGCTAGTGAGATACAATGAGCAGTTCTTC	16	TRBV28	.	TRBJ2-1	.
CASSQQDRVISEAFF	TGTGCCAGCAGCCAACAGGACAGGGTAATTTCTGAAGCTTTCTTT	15	TRBV14	TRBD1	TRBJ1-1	.
CASSLDRSTDTQYF	TGTGCCAGCTCACTAGACAGAAGCACAGATACGCAGTATTTT	14	TRBV18	.	TRBJ2-3	.
CASSLGSQAGRETQYF	TGTGCCAGCAGCTTAGGTAGTCAGGCGGGTAGAGAGACCCAGTACTTC	16	TRBV7-9	.	TRBJ2-5	.